A selection of T cell receptor beta chains follows, all from one sample in a study of blood T cell repertoires in COVID-19. The repertoire was sequenced with immunoSEQ multiplex PCR; TCRdb's copy has only in-frame clones and lacks some. The sample lists around 230,000 clones; about 87% were seen once. Sequencing was done on a sample of PBMCs or T cells enriched from blood (not recorded which). These receptors all stem from a woman aged 25 to 39 who had recovered from COVID-19. The CDR3 runs from the conserved cysteine through the conserved F or W. Each record gives: J gene, D gene, V gene, clone size, CDR3 DNA, CDR3 protein. The D gene is left open where the match is weak. The size entry is marked missing in some rows and otherwise reads once, few, many or a size class.

>TRBJ1-2|.|TRBV29-1|.
TGCAGCGTTGAAGATCGCAGGGTTCAGGATGGCTACACCTTC
CSVEDRRVQDGYTF
>TRBJ2-5|.|TRBV4-2|once
TGTGCCAGCAGCCAAGATAGGGGGTCAGAGACCCAGTACTTC
CASSQDRGSETQYF
>TRBJ1-2|.|TRBV5-8|.
TGTGCCAGCAGCGCCCGATCGACAGTGGGCTATGGCTACACCTTC
CASSARSTVGYGYTF
>TRBJ1-5|TRBD1|TRBV19|once
TGTGCCAGTATGGCCAGGGGGCAGTTGGGGGGCAATCAGCCCCAGCATTTT
CASMARGQLGGNQPQHF
>TRBJ1-1|TRBD1|TRBV4-3|once
TGCGCCAGCAGCCAAGGGTACAGGGGGCTCACTGAAGCTTTCTTT
CASSQGYRGLTEAFF
>TRBJ1-2|TRBD1|TRBV2|.
TGTGCCACGAAGGGACAGTCCTATGGCTACACCTTC
CATKGQSYGYTF
>TRBJ2-3|TRBD1|TRBV11-2|.
TGTGCCAGCAGCCCCCGACAGGGGGGCGCAACAGATACGCAGTATTTT
CASSPRQGGATDTQYF
>TRBJ1-3|.|TRBV11-2|.
TGTGCCAGCAGCCCCCGGACAGCGACTGGAAACACCATATATTTT
CASSPRTATGNTIYF
>TRBJ2-3|TRBD1|TRBV7-2|.
TGTGCCAGCAGCTTCTGGGGACAGGGGACTGGCACAGATACGCAGTATTTT
CASSFWGQGTGTDTQYF
>TRBJ2-7|TRBD1|TRBV29-1|.
TGCAGCGTCCGAACACAGGGGGCTGGTGAGCAGTACTTC
CSVRTQGAGEQYF
>TRBJ2-7|.|TRBV3-1/TRBV3-2|.
TGTGCCAGCAGCCTCACGGGTCTAGGGGGCTACGAGCAGTACTTC
CASSLTGLGGYEQYF
>TRBJ1-5|.|TRBV18|.
TGTGCCAGCTCACCAGGTCAGTCGGGGGTGCCCCAGCATTTT
CASSPGQSGVPQHF
>TRBJ1-3|.|TRBV4-3|.
TGCGCCAGCAGCCAAGATCTTCTACCCAACTCTGGAAACACCATATATTTT
CASSQDLLPNSGNTIYF